This is a list of T cell receptor beta chains from one sample in a study of control samples from healthy donors and cancer patients. The repertoire was sequenced with immunoSEQ multiplex PCR; TCRdb's copy has only in-frame clones and lacks some. This table holds roughly 100,000 clones, 75% to 90% found once. Material for sequencing was PBMCs. The receptor source for this set is a man aged 55 to 69 with lung cancer. CDR3s include the opening cysteine and the closing phenylalanine or tryptophan. A D gene is named only where the DNA matches it firmly. Size is omitted from some rows. Given values are once, few, many or a class for expanded clones.

d_call clone_size j_call v_call cdr3_aa cdr3_nt
. . TRBJ1-2 TRBV7-8 CASSRASRGVGYTF TGTGCCAGCAGCCGAGCAAGTCGGGGGGTCGGCTACACCTTC
. . TRBJ1-2 TRBV30 CAWLPGGYGYTF TGTGCCTGGCTTCCGGGGGGCTATGGCTACACCTTC
. once TRBJ2-5 TRBV5-1 CASSLGALQETQYF TGCGCCAGCAGCTTGGGGGCATTACAGGAGACCCAGTACTTC
. . TRBJ1-5 TRBV7-9 CASSPSWGAVSNQPQHF TGTGCCAGCAGCCCCTCTTGGGGGGCGGTTAGCAATCAGCCCCAGCATTTT
. . TRBJ2-1 TRBV5-5 CASSFQGDNEQFF TGTGCCAGCAGCTTTCAGGGCGACAATGAGCAGTTCTTC
. . TRBJ2-4 TRBV5-3 CARSPPQGFGDIQYF TGTGCCAGAAGCCCTCCTCAGGGGTTTGGCGACATTCAGTACTTC
. . TRBJ1-3 TRBV6-6 CASSYSETPSGNTIYF TGTGCCAGCAGTTACTCGGAAACCCCCTCTGGAAACACCATATATTTT
TRBD1 . TRBJ1-4 TRBV2 CASSGQGVNEKLFF TGTGCCAGCAGTGGGCAGGGGGTTAATGAAAAACTGTTTTTT
TRBD1 . TRBJ2-1 TRBV27 CASGNRGLEQFF TGTGCCAGCGGCAACAGGGGGCTAGAGCAGTTCTTC
. . TRBJ1-3 TRBV10-2 CASSESGSGGNTIYF TGCGCCAGCAGTGAGTCAGGGTCGGGTGGAAACACCATATATTTT
. . TRBJ1-1 TRBV2 CASSEFGTNTEAFF TGTGCCAGCAGTGAATTCGGCACGAACACTGAAGCTTTCTTT
TRBD1 . TRBJ1-1 TRBV7-3 CASSLNRGDTEAFF TGTGCCAGCAGCTTAAACAGGGGGGACACTGAAGCTTTCTTT
TRBD2 once TRBJ2-1 TRBV11-3 CASSLNRAGGHYNEQFF TGTGCCAGCAGCTTAAACCGGGCGGGAGGACACTACAATGAGCAGTTCTTC
. . TRBJ1-2 TRBV2 CASRLQYQGRGYTF TGTGCCAGCAGGCTACAATATCAGGGTAGGGGCTACACCTTC
. . TRBJ1-4 TRBV7-9 CASSWDKEKLFF TGTGCCAGCAGCTGGGACAAGGAAAAACTGTTTTTT
TRBD2 . TRBJ2-1 TRBV24-1 CATSDASRLAGGFEQFF TGTGCCACCAGTGACGCTTCCCGACTAGCGGGGGGGTTTGAGCAGTTCTTC
. . TRBJ1-1 TRBV5-1 CASSIQPNTEAFF TGCGCCAGCAGCATACAGCCAAACACTGAAGCTTTCTTT
. . TRBJ2-1 TRBV5-1 CASSLDISSYNEQFF TGCGCCAGCAGCTTGGACATAAGCTCCTACAATGAGCAGTTCTTC
. . TRBJ2-5 TRBV9 CASSVRGTQETQYF TGTGCCAGCAGCGTCCGGGGGACTCAAGAGACCCAGTACTTC
. . TRBJ2-4 TRBV7-9 CASSFSGIQYF TGTGCCAGCAGCTTCTCGGGAATTCAGTACTTC
. . TRBJ1-4 TRBV5-1 CASRLGWTNEKLFF TGCGCCAGCAGGTTAGGGTGGACTAATGAAAAACTGTTTTTT
TRBD2 . TRBJ2-1 TRBV11-1 CASSSRSRAIAAGVFF TGTGCCAGCAGCTCTAGAAGCCGGGCCATAGCGGCGGGGGTGTTCTTC
. . TRBJ2-5 TRBV5-5 CASSGSGFQETQYF TGTGCCAGCAGCGGTTCAGGGTTTCAAGAGACCCAGTACTTC
TRBD1 . TRBJ2-7 TRBV27 CASRQGAYEQYF TGTGCCTCCCGACAGGGGGCCTACGAGCAGTACTTC
. . TRBJ2-6 TRBV4-1 CASRTTATRTSGANVLTF TGCGCCAGCAGAACTACAGCGACCAGAACCTCTGGGGCCAACGTCCTGACTTTC
. . TRBJ1-4 TRBV10-3 CAISGQDSQKLFF TGTGCCATCAGTGGGCAGGACAGTCAAAAACTGTTTTTT
. . TRBJ2-3 TRBV5-8 CASSSTVLNRDTQYF TGTGCCAGCAGCTCGACAGTTCTCAACCGAGATACGCAGTATTTT
TRBD1 . TRBJ1-1 TRBV7-2 CASSSGQDTEAFF TGTGCCAGCAGCTCAGGACAGGACACTGAAGCTTTCTTT
. few TRBJ1-1 TRBV5-1 CASKLSGGLNTEAFF TGCGCCAGCAAACTTTCCGGGGGGCTCAACACTGAAGCTTTCTTT
. . TRBJ2-5 TRBV29-1 CSVEVVQETQYF TGCAGCGTTGAAGTGGTTCAAGAGACCCAGTACTTC
. . TRBJ1-5 TRBV19 CASRLYSNQPQHF TGTGCCAGTAGGTTGTATAGCAATCAGCCCCAGCATTTT
TRBD1 . TRBJ1-2 TRBV5-6 CASSQGTGRPRGYTF TGTGCCAGCAGCCAGGGGACAGGGCGGCCGCGGGGCTACACCTTC
. . TRBJ1-3 TRBV25-1 CASSEYGNTIYF TGTGCCAGCAGTGAATATGGAAACACCATATATTTT
. . TRBJ1-2 TRBV6-1 CASRPPENYGYTF TGTGCCAGCAGACCCCCAGAAAACTATGGCTACACCTTC
TRBD1 . TRBJ1-5 TRBV4-1 CASSQDLGQGRSNQPQHF TGCGCCAGCAGCCAAGATCTAGGACAGGGAAGGAGCAATCAGCCCCAGCATTTT